A single sample is the source of the 32 T cell receptor beta chains below, sequenced in a study of cytomegalovirus exposure and HLA in healthy donors. Sequencing was performed with immunoSEQ multiplex PCR; in TCRdb, only in-frame clones are kept and a portion is missing. The sample includes over 120,000 clones, 80% to 90% of them seen just once. Specimen: PBMCs. The receptors were gathered from a woman in her 30s in good health and CMV-seropositive.

The V call is TRBV7-8, the J call TRBJ2-4; 9 bases fit TRBD1. The CDR3 has 17 residues. The germline gives CDR1 SGHVS, CDR2 FQNEAQ. The trim removed 1 base at V and 0 bases at J, leaving 4 bases unmatched. CDR3 in amino acids: CASSLGTGALAKNIQYF. The CDR3 coding sequence is TGTGCCAGCAGCTTAGGGACAGGGGCCCTAGCCAAAAACATTCAGTACTTC.

V usage is TRBV5-1 and J usage is TRBJ1-1; no reliable D call. Germline V gene lookup returns CDR1 SGHRS and CDR2 YFSETQ. Trimming removed 4 bases from V and 1 base from J, with 8 bases in between. This CDR3 comprises 13 residues. The CDR3 nucleotides are TGCGCCAGCAGCGCGGTCGCGAACACTGAAGCTTTCTTT. Translating it yields CASSAVANTEAFF.

The genes are TRBV6-1 and TRBJ1-4, with 7 bases fitting TRBD1. Germline lookup yields CDR1 MNHNS and CDR2 SASEGT. CDR3 length equals 16 residues. The junction had 9 bases not matched to a gene; V was cut back by 4 bases and J by 4 bases. The CDR3, as DNA: TGTGCCAGCAGTGGGCGCACAGGGGTCCTTAATGAAAAACTGTTTTTT. It is translated as CASSGRTGVLNEKLFF.

The chain couples TRBV5-1 to TRBJ2-3, with 8 bases aligning to TRBD2. There are 15 residues in the CDR3. With V trimmed by 0 bases and J by 1 base, 1 base remained unmatched. The V gene's germline CDR1 is SGHRS and CDR2 YFSETQ. DNA for the CDR3: TGCGCCAGCAGCTTGGAAGCGGGGGGCACAGATACGCAGTATTTT. Translated: CASSLEAGGTDTQYF.

The CDR3 bases are TGTGTCAGAAAGGACGGGACAGATTTAGGCATGGTCACTGAAGCTTTCTTT. The encoded protein is CVRKDGTDLGMVTEAFF. This rearrangement joins TRBV7-5 to TRBJ1-1; the table names TRBD1, a call not compared with the DNA. TRBV7-5 is an annotated pseudogene. The CDR3 is 17 amino acids.

The chain recombines TRBV18 with TRBJ1-1; D gene unclear. V lost 2 bases, J lost 4 bases, and 5 bases lay in between. CDR1 is KGHSH, CDR2 LQKENI, per germline. This CDR3 spans 12 amino acids. The CDR3 region is CASSPDSTEAFF. Written as DNA, the CDR3 is TGTGCCAGCTCACCAGACTCCACTGAAGCTTTCTTT.

The rearrangement links TRBV2 to TRBJ2-3; TRBD1 is a possible D gene (5 bases). V lost 10 bases and J lost 4, with 15 bases in between. CDR1 is SNHLY, CDR2 FYNNEI, per germline. The CDR3 runs to 13 residues. The CDR3 region is CATQQGLADTQYF. Here the CDR3 DNA reads TGTGCCACCCAGCAGGGCTTAGCAGATACGCAGTATTTT. The full variable domain, in which reference TRBV2 and TRBJ2-3 provide the parts outside the CDR3, is EPEVTQTPSHQVTQMGQEVILRCVPISNHLYFYWYRQILGQKVEFLVSFYNNEISEKSEIFDDQFSVERPDGSNFTLKIRSTKLEDSAMYFCATQQGLADTQYFGPGTRLTVL.

CDR3 protein: CASSSASGTKTYEQYF. The CDR3 coding sequence is TGTGCCAGCAGCTCGGCCAGCGGAACGAAAACCTACGAGCAGTACTTC. V gene TRBV7-9 combines with J gene TRBJ2-7, with D possibly being TRBD2 (5 bases). CDR1 is SEHNR, CDR2 FQNEAQ, per germline (reference sequence). The length of the CDR3 is 16 residues. V was clipped by 4 bases and J by 2 bases, with 18 bases between them.

The chain joins TRBV7-9 to TRBJ2-7, with a tentative D call TRBD2 (6 bases). Germline CDR1 reads SEHNR; CDR2 reads FQNEAQ (reference sequence). The CDR3 runs 16 residues. Deletions cut 3 bases from V and 5 bases from J, with 20 bases between. CDR3 protein: CASSFRGGVLVDEQYF. DNA of the CDR3: TGTGCCAGCAGCTTTCGTGGAGGGGTACTGGTGGACGAGCAGTACTTC.

The V and J genes are TRBV10-3 and TRBJ2-7; 11 nucleotides agree with TRBD2. Germline values: CDR1 ENHRY, CDR2 SYGVKD. V lost 6 bases and J lost 1; bases outside the gene matches: 2. The CDR3 is 14 amino acids. CDR3 amino acids: CAISLAGGSYEQYF. CDR3 coding DNA: TGTGCCATCAGCCTAGCGGGGGGTTCCTACGAGCAGTACTTC.

CDR3 in amino acids: CASSLGEGAYNEQFF. For the CDR3, the DNA is TGCGCCAGCAGCTTGGGTGAGGGAGCCTACAATGAGCAGTTCTTC. V usage is TRBV5-1 and J usage is TRBJ2-1; weak D call: TRBD2 (5 bases). Trimming shortened V by 0 bases and J by 2 bases, and 9 bases separated the two germline ends. The CDR3 length is 15 residues. The V gene's germline CDR1 is SGHRS and CDR2 YFSETQ.

The chain employs TRBV5-4 and TRBJ2-3; 10 bases match TRBD2. The CDR3 is 17 amino acids. V shed 0 bases, J shed 4 bases, and the junction held 8 bases outside the gene matches. Germline CDR1 is SGHNT and CDR2 is YYREEE (reference sequence). As DNA, the CDR3 is TGTGCCAGCAGCTTGGAATTAGCGGGGGGCATACCAGATACGCAGTATTTT. Translation: CASSLELAGGIPDTQYF.

The chain employs TRBV2 and TRBJ1-5, with a tentative D call TRBD1 (5 bases). The germline V and J ends were trimmed by 1 base and 6 bases, with 13 bases remaining between them. This CDR3 has 15 amino acids. The germline CDR1 and CDR2 sequences are SNHLY and FYNNEI. This chain's CDR3 is CASSEDFGGGQPQHF. In DNA, the CDR3 is TGTGCCAGCAGTGAAGATTTCGGGGGGGGTCAGCCCCAGCATTTT.

This clone showed up just once. The chain employs TRBV18 and TRBJ2-4; unclear D gene. The CDR3 has 14 residues. CDR1 and CDR2 from the germline V gene are KGHSH and LQKENI. Trimming stripped 4 bases from V and 8 bases from J, with 15 bases between. The CDR3 is CASSRPGLSDIQYF. The CDR3 DNA is TGTGCCAGCTCACGGCCAGGCCTGTCGGACATTCAGTACTTC. The full variable domain, rest sourced from reference TRBV18 and TRBJ2-4, is NAGVMQNPRHLVRRRGQEARLRCSPMKGHSHVYWYRQLPEEGLKFMVYLQKENIIDESGMPKERFSAEFPKEGPSILRIQQVVRGDSAAYFCASSRPGLSDIQYFGAGTRLSVL.

The rearrangement joins TRBV28 to TRBJ2-7; 10 nucleotides align to TRBD1. CDR3 length equals 14 residues. Germline-derived CDR1 and CDR2 are MDHEN and SYDVKM. V shed 6 bases and J 2 bases; nucleotides not matched to a gene: 4. As DNA, the CDR3 is TGTGCCAGCAGCCTTGGGACAGGGGCCTACGAGCAGTACTTC. Translating gives CASSLGTGAYEQYF.

J is TRBJ1-1 and V is TRBV5-1, with TRBD1 matching over 8 bases. V dropped 4 bases and J dropped 4; count of bases not matched to a gene: 3. Germline V gives CDR1 SGHRS, CDR2 YFSETQ. This CDR3 contains 13 residues. The CDR3 protein is CASSLQGGTEAFF. The DNA of the CDR3 is TGCGCCAGCAGCCTACAGGGGGGCACTGAAGCTTTCTTT.

V usage is TRBV20-1 and J usage is TRBJ2-3; D unclear. The CDR3 is 11 amino acids. Germline V gene sequence: CDR1 DFQATT, CDR2 SNEGSKA (reference sequence). Trimming removed 5 bases at V and 11 bases at J, with 14 bases between. CDR3 in amino acids: CSAGISVGQYF. CDR3 nucleotides: TGCAGTGCTGGCATCTCCGTTGGGCAGTATTTT.

V gene TRBV6-5 combines with J gene TRBJ2-7, with TRBD2 identical over 8 bases. This CDR3 spans 16 amino acids. In germline, CDR1 is MNHEY, CDR2 SVGAGI. The trim removed 4 bases at V and 3 bases at J, leaving 11 bases unmatched. The CDR3 loop is CASSWLSGGADYEQYF. The CDR3 region has the DNA TGTGCCAGCAGTTGGTTATCGGGGGGGGCCGACTACGAGCAGTACTTC.

The V gene is TRBV15, the J gene TRBJ1-3; D remains unclear. The germline V gene has CDR1 LNHNV and CDR2 YYDKDF (reference sequence). The CDR3 spans 14 residues. Trimming pared 1 base from V and 0 bases from J, leaving 4 bases between. The CDR3, as DNA: TGTGCCACCAGCAGAGGCGACTCTGGAAACACCATATATTTT. Its translation: CATSRGDSGNTIYF.

The rearrangement links TRBV4-1 to TRBJ2-5, with D maybe TRBD1 (5 bases). The CDR3 contains 17 residues. Between the trimmed V and J ends, which lost 2 bases and 2 bases, there was a span of 18 bases. Germline V gene sequence: CDR1 MGHRA, CDR2 YSYEKL. CDR3 nucleotides: TGCGCCAGCAGCCAATTCGTTCGGGTCAGACAGCAAGAGACCCAGTACTTC. It is translated as CASSQFVRVRQQETQYF.

The V gene is TRBV28, the J gene TRBJ2-7, with 10 positions matching TRBD1. CDR1 and CDR2 (germline): MDHEN, SYDVKM. Germline trimming cut 2 bases from V and 3 bases from J; bases unmatched to any gene: 13. This CDR3 has 18 residues. CDR3 sequence reads: CASSLHPDRGRLGYEQYF. In DNA form, the CDR3 reads TGTGCCAGCAGTTTACACCCCGACAGGGGGCGTTTGGGCTACGAGCAGTACTTC. Using reference TRBV28 and TRBJ2-7 for the parts outside the CDR3, the full variable domain is DVKVTQSSRYLVKRTGEKVFLECVQDMDHENMFWYRQDPGLGLRLIYFSYDVKMKEKGDIPEGYSVSREKKERFSLILESASTNQTSMYLCASSLHPDRGRLGYEQYFGPGTRLTVT.

The J gene is TRBJ2-7, the V gene TRBV19, with 8 nucleotides matching TRBD1. The CDR3 has 16 amino acids. Germline trimming cut 7 bases from V and 0 bases from J; bases unmatched to any gene: 11. Germline loops: CDR1 LNHDA, CDR2 SQIVND (reference sequence). The chain's CDR3 is CASTPGRDRYSYEQYF. The CDR3 bases are TGTGCCAGTACCCCTGGCCGGGACAGGTACTCCTACGAGCAGTACTTC.

The chain couples TRBV29-1 to TRBJ2-5; TRBD2 matches 13 bases. Germline lookup yields CDR1 SQVTM and CDR2 ANQGSEA. This CDR3 has 14 residues. Losses at the gene ends were 1 base for V and 9 bases for J; bases not matched to a gene: 5. The CDR3 loop is CSVEGTSGGPPQYF. The CDR3 DNA reads TGCAGCGTTGAAGGGACTAGCGGGGGCCCCCCCCAGTACTTC.

This chain links TRBV2 with TRBJ1-2; D is unresolved. Germline CDR1 reads SNHLY; CDR2 reads FYNNEI. Trimming stripped 6 bases from V and 8 bases from J, with 19 bases between. The CDR3 length is 14 residues. The CDR3 DNA reads as TGTGCCAGCAGAAATGTTGTCGGGGTGCTGGGCTACACCTTC. This sequence encodes CASRNVVGVLGYTF.

The gene calls are TRBV28 and TRBJ1-2; D possibly corresponds to TRBD1 (6 bases). V was trimmed by 2 bases and J by 8 bases, leaving 15 bases between them. Germline CDR1 is MDHEN and CDR2 is SYDVKM. The CDR3 is 14 amino acids. CDR3 in amino acids: CASSLKAGAGGYTF. The DNA of the CDR3 is TGTGCCAGCAGTTTAAAAGCAGGGGCTGGGGGCTACACCTTC.

The gene calls are TRBV29-1 and TRBJ2-2; maybe TRBD2 (5 bases). Deletions cut 4 bases from V and 3 bases from J, with 6 bases between. Per germline, CDR1 SQVTM and CDR2 ANQGSEA. The CDR3 has 12 residues. CDR3 bases: TGCAGCGTTGCCGGGGACACCGGGGAGCTGTTTTTT. It yields the protein CSVAGDTGELFF.

The gene calls are TRBV11-2 and TRBJ2-7, with D unclear. The CDR3 has 12 amino acids. Germline CDR1 and CDR2: SGHAT and FQNNGV. V was cut by 1 base and J by 3 bases, with 4 bases left in between. Written as DNA, the CDR3 is TGTGCCAGCAGCTTAGCCGGCTACGAGCAGTACTTC. Protein: CASSLAGYEQYF.

The CDR3 reads CASRDDSPDTGELFF. The CDR3 DNA reads as TGTGCCAGCAGGGATGACTCGCCTGATACCGGGGAGCTGTTTTTT. V gene TRBV25-1 combines with J gene TRBJ2-2; the D is unclear. This CDR3 region has 15 residues. The germline V gene has CDR1 MGHDK and CDR2 SYGVNS. The V gene lost 6 bases and the J gene lost 5 bases, with 16 bases spanning the gap.

The chain joins TRBV5-4 to TRBJ1-2, with TRBD1 matching 9 bases. In germline, CDR1 is SGHNT, CDR2 YYREEE (reference sequence). V lost 4 bases and J lost 6; bases outside the gene matches: 10. The CDR3 has 15 residues. This CDR3 is CASSAVRDRENGYTF. In DNA form, the CDR3 reads TGTGCCAGCAGCGCTGTCCGGGACAGGGAAAATGGCTACACCTTC.

The V call is TRBV6-1, the J call TRBJ2-7; 11 nucleotides align to TRBD2. Germline trimming cut 1 base from V and 2 bases from J; bases unmatched to any gene: 1. The CDR3 covers 15 residues. Germline CDR1 reads MNHNS; CDR2 reads SASEGT. The CDR3 bases are TGTGCCAGCAGTGAAGAACTAGCGGGAGCCTACGAGCAGTACTTC. It is translated as CASSEELAGAYEQYF.

The chain has TRBV2 and TRBJ2-5; 7 nucleotides line up with TRBD1. J gave up 7 bases and V 7 bases, and 9 bases lay outside the gene matches. CDR3 length: 13 residues. CDR1 and CDR2 from the germline V gene are SNHLY and FYNNEI. The CDR3 region is CASNSGTDWTQYF. Written as DNA, the CDR3 is TGTGCCAGCAATTCCGGGACAGATTGGACCCAGTACTTC.

The genes are TRBV2 and TRBJ1-3; TRBD1 is a possible D gene (5 bases). The ends were cut back, 8 bases at V and 4 bases at J, with 15 bases in the middle. The CDR3 spans 14 residues. Germline V CDR1 and CDR2: SNHLY, FYNNEI. This CDR3 is CASRAQGLGNTIYF. CDR3 DNA sequence: TGTGCCAGCCGGGCCCAGGGACTGGGAAACACCATATATTTT.